This is a list of T cell receptor beta chains from one sample in a study of T cells in tumors after PD-1 blockade. Sequencing was performed with immunoSEQ multiplex PCR; in TCRdb, only in-frame clones are kept and a portion is missing. The data show some 170 clones, about three quarters seen once. Sequencing used tumor tissue, obtained before anti-PD-1 treatment. These receptor sequences come from a human donor with basal cell carcinoma. The conserved cysteine and the conserved F or W are not part of the CDR3 here. Only some rows state a clone size, as once, few, many or a class for expanded clones.

length: 13; size: -; J: TRBJ1-5; V: TRBV2; CDR3: ASSAENPRGQPQH
length: 11; size: -; J: TRBJ1-1; V: TRBV29-1; CDR3: SVSQGGDTEAF
length: 11; size: -; J: TRBJ2-5; V: TRBV7-9; CDR3: ASSSQGLKTQY
length: 11; size: -; J: TRBJ2-7; V: TRBV7-2; CDR3: ASSFLGYYEQY
length: 12; size: -; J: TRBJ2-1; V: TRBV18; CDR3: ASSPGLANNEQF
length: 12; size: hyperexpanded; J: TRBJ1-1; V: TRBV28; CDR3: ASSLGTVNTEAF
length: 15; size: -; J: TRBJ2-7; V: TRBV7-9; CDR3: ASSSPIWRGGTYEQY
length: 11; size: -; J: TRBJ1-4; V: TRBV7-2; CDR3: ASSTEANEKLF
length: 18; size: -; J: TRBJ2-4; V: TRBV23-1; CDR3: ASSHPREPDRFLAKNIQY
length: 13; size: -; J: TRBJ2-3; V: TRBV19; CDR3: ASRSRQGRADTQY
length: 14; size: few; J: TRBJ1-5; V: TRBV19; CDR3: ASSYGGVLSNQPQH
length: 16; size: once; J: TRBJ2-6; V: TRBV4-3; CDR3: ASSPDRRGPSGANVLT
length: 14; size: -; J: TRBJ2-3; V: TRBV7-2; CDR3: ASSRSSGGASDTQY
length: 12; size: -; J: TRBJ2-7; V: TRBV7-2; CDR3: ASSFRVGSYEQY
length: 10; size: -; J: TRBJ2-7; V: TRBV18; CDR3: ASSPERAEQY
length: 11; size: -; J: TRBJ1-2; V: TRBV28; CDR3: ASSLTGGRGYT
length: 12; size: once; J: TRBJ2-5; V: TRBV7-9; CDR3: ASSLAGGAWGQY
length: 16; size: -; J: TRBJ2-3; V: TRBV11-2; CDR3: ASSLVPLAGILTDTQY
length: 12; size: -; J: TRBJ2-3; V: TRBV6-5; CDR3: ASMDRGRTDTQY
length: 14; size: few; J: TRBJ2-1; V: TRBV19; CDR3: ASSIDPLAGAHEQF
length: 12; size: -; J: TRBJ1-5; V: TRBV9; CDR3: ASSVDGSNQPQH
length: 13; size: -; J: -; V: TRBV3-1/TRBV3-2; CDR3: ASSPRGTGVNEQY
length: 14; size: few; J: TRBJ1-6; V: TRBV3-1/TRBV3-2; CDR3: ASSEKGVNGDSPLH
length: 16; size: -; J: TRBJ2-6; V: TRBV7-9; CDR3: ASSLGQGGSLWANVLT
length: 13; size: -; J: TRBJ2-7; V: TRBV4-3; CDR3: ASSQELGDILEQY
length: 14; size: -; J: TRBJ2-5; V: TRBV2; CDR3: AIERGTDRTKETQY
length: 17; size: once; J: TRBJ2-2; V: TRBV6-4; CDR3: ASRQHKTSGGKNTGELF
length: 11; size: -; J: TRBJ1-1; V: TRBV30; CDR3: AWSVQGVTEAF
length: 13; size: -; J: TRBJ1-1; V: TRBV19; CDR3: ASSIPGTGNTEAF
length: 11; size: few; J: TRBJ1-2; V: TRBV10-3; CDR3: AISEMQTGGYT